This T cell receptor (beta chain) is from a study of T-cell memory formation after mild COVID-19. Study outcomes and limitations: Day 15 to 85 contractors were CD4/CD8 balanced; later expanders leaned CD4+. Shrinking CD4+ clones resided mostly in CM and EM, and CD8+ ones in EMRA.

As concerns this clonotype: Its specificity is not known.

The CDR3 has 15 amino acids. V gave up 1 base and J gave up 7 bases; unmatched junction bases: 7. Constant-segment primers and 5'RACE yielded cDNA libraries for TCR alpha and TCR beta, each carrying sample barcodes and UMIs. TCRdb reprocessed the 5' RACE reads with MiXCR, giving one entry per CDR3 protein. The top ten hold around 8.4% of the sample, which has around 510,000 distinct CDR3 sequences, roughly 20% seen once. The sequenced material came from PBMCs or a T cell subset sorted from them (not recorded which). This chain joins TRBV12-3 or TRBV12-4 and TRBJ1-5; 7 bases match TRBD1. This clonotype was obtained from an adult woman who had mild COVID-19 (a few samples of this study predate the infection). Cell type and time point are not known. The CDR3 DNA reads as TGTGCCAGCAGTTTAGGAGGGGGCACGGGGCAGCCCCAGCATTTT. Protein sequence: CASSLGGGTGQPQHF.